A single sample is the source of the 27 T cell receptor beta chains below, sequenced in a study of T cells in Graves' hyperthyroidism and ophthalmopathy. Amplified regions were TCR beta CDR3 sequences from RNA transcripts. Carried out on the TCR CDR3, a first-round RT-PCR used the HTBI primer set. TCRdb redid the calling of the multiplex PCR reads with MiXCR, one entry per CDR3 protein. Among some 350,000 distinct CDR3 sequences listed, approximately 14% were seen once. Source material: blood. The source of these receptors is a woman under 30 with Graves' hyperthyroidism that later progressed to Graves' ophthalmopathy.

There are many counts of this clonotype. This chain connects TRBV7-9 to TRBJ2-7; D is perhaps TRBD1 or TRBD2 (5 bases each). Trimming removed 5 bases from V and 4 bases from J, with 9 bases in between. Germline CDR1 reads SEHNR; CDR2 reads FQNEAQ (reference sequence). The CDR3 totals 12 residues. The CDR3 DNA follows: TGTGCCAGCAGCCTCAGGGAGTACGAGCAGTACTTC. Protein: CASSLREYEQYF. Full variable domain (missing parts from reference TRBV7-9 and TRBJ2-7): DTGVSQNPRHKITKRGQNVTFRCDPISEHNRLYWYRQTLGQGPEFLTYFQNEAQLEKSRLLSDRFSAERPKGSFSTLEIQRTEQGDSAMYLCASSLREYEQYFGPGTRLTVT.

In its sample, this clonotype was seen a few times. V gene TRBV28 combines with J gene TRBJ1-4; D is ambiguous. The germline V gene has CDR1 MDHEN and CDR2 SYDVKM. V dropped 6 bases and J dropped 2 bases, with 10 bases sitting between them. The CDR3 is 14 amino acids. CDR3 loop: CASSPGWTNEKLFF. In DNA, the CDR3 is TGTGCCAGCAGCCCCGGCTGGACTAATGAAAAACTGTTTTTT.

The rearrangement joins TRBV28 to TRBJ1-5, with a possible D match to TRBD1 (5 bases). The CDR3 runs to 15 residues. Trimming stripped 6 bases from V and 1 base from J, with 13 bases between. Germline CDR1 and CDR2: MDHEN and SYDVKM. CDR3 DNA: TGTGCCAGCAGCCCTGACGGGGGAAGCAATCAGCCCCAGCATTTT. This sequence encodes CASSPDGGSNQPQHF.

This clonotype has just a few counts. The chain recombines TRBV12-3 or TRBV12-4 with TRBJ2-5; 7 bases match TRBD1. The CDR3 totals 14 residues. V lost 6 bases to trimming and J lost 3 bases; unmatched junction nucleotides: 7. This CDR3 is CASSRTGTEETQYF. CDR3 sequence (DNA): TGTGCCAGCAGCCGAACCGGGACAGAAGAGACCCAGTACTTC.

The chain uses TRBV7-2 and TRBJ2-6; no firm D call. V gave up 2 bases and J gave up 2 bases, with 10 bases separating them. From germline, CDR1 is SGHTA and CDR2 FQGNSA. This CDR3 is built from 16 residues. The CDR3 region is CASSLNRAPGANVLTF. The CDR3 DNA is TGTGCCAGCAGCTTAAATCGGGCCCCTGGGGCCAACGTCCTGACTTTC.

The table lists this clonotype with a few counts. This chain links TRBV10-3 with TRBJ2-2; TRBD2 might be the D (5 bases). Germline V CDR1 and CDR2: ENHRY, SYGVKD. V dropped 9 bases and J dropped 5 bases, with 16 bases sitting between them. This CDR3 has 14 amino acids. CDR3 sequence (DNA): TGTGCCATAAGATCAGCCGGGGAAACCGGGGAGCTGTTTTTT. Its protein is CAIRSAGETGELFF.

This clonotype has ten or more counts. V gene TRBV28 combines with J gene TRBJ2-5; TRBD2 matches 8 bases. V gave up 6 bases and J gave up 2 bases; unmatched junction bases: 8. Germline V CDR1 and CDR2: MDHEN, SYDVKM. The CDR3 has 15 residues. CDR3 amino acids: CASRAGGGRQETQYF. Written as DNA, the CDR3 is TGTGCCAGCAGGGCCGGGGGGGGTCGACAAGAGACCCAGTACTTC.

The V call is TRBV29-1, the J call TRBJ2-1; D tentatively reads TRBD1 or TRBD2 (5 bases each). Deletions cut 1 base from V and 9 bases from J, with 10 bases between. The germline CDR1 and CDR2 sequences are SQVTM and ANQGSEA. CDR3 length: 12 amino acids. As DNA, the CDR3 is TGCAGCGTTGAAGCCGACGGGACTGAGCAGTTCTTC. Translating gives CSVEADGTEQFF.

The V and J genes are TRBV3-1 and TRBJ1-3; 9 bases match TRBD1. The CDR3 covers 19 residues. V was pared by 4 bases and J by 0 bases, with 13 bases of the junction left unmatched. Germline values: CDR1 LGHDT, CDR2 YNNKEL (reference sequence). This CDR3 reads CASSPRSLRDRDSGNTIYF. The CDR3, as DNA: TGTGCCAGCAGCCCAAGAAGTCTCCGGGACAGGGACTCTGGAAACACCATATATTTT.

Comment on this clonotype: A much larger clone differs from this one at a single base, so this may be a read error. The rearrangement joins TRBV2 to TRBJ1-4; 9 bases match TRBD1. The CDR3 extends over 15 amino acids. Per germline, CDR1 SNHLY and CDR2 FYNNEI. The CDR3 DNA sequence: TGTGCCAGCAGTGAAGAGGAGACAGGGGGTGAAGAACTGTTTTTT. Translated: CASSEEETGGEELFF. Variable domain in full (rest from reference TRBV2 and TRBJ1-4): EPEVTQTPSHQVTQMGQEVILRCVPISNHLYFYWYRQILGQKVEFLVSFYNNEISEKSEIFDDQFSVERPDGSNFTLKIRSTKLEDSAMYFCASSEEETGGEELFFGSGTQLSVL.

This clonotype was seen many times. The rearrangement uses TRBV30 and TRBJ2-3; 9 bases fit TRBD2. Germline V gives CDR1 GTSNPN, CDR2 SVGIG (reference sequence). The CDR3 length is 17 residues. The V gene end was trimmed by 0 bases and the J gene end by 6 bases; junction bases not matched to a gene: 13. CDR3 bases: TGTGCCTGGAGTGTACCCCGACTAGCGGACGAGTTGGATACGCAGTATTTT. Amino acids: CAWSVPRLADELDTQYF.

In its sample, this clonotype was seen many times. CDR3 loop: CASSPSGGSEQFF. The CDR3 DNA reads TGTGCCAGCAGTCCCTCAGGGGGTAGTGAGCAGTTCTTC. V and J are TRBV28 and TRBJ2-1, with 7 bases fitting TRBD1. Looked up from germline, CDR1 is MDHEN and CDR2 is SYDVKM. CDR3 length: 13 amino acids. The V and J ends lost 5 bases and 9 bases, in that order; junction bases with no gene match: 7.

In regard to this clonotype: Since the CDR3 does not end with the conserved phenylalanine or tryptophan, this likely comes from a read error. The chain carries TRBV28 and TRBJ1-1; D perhaps matches TRBD1 (6 bases). CDR3 length: 13 residues. V shed 6 bases and J shed 5 bases, with 13 bases lying between them. Per germline, CDR1 MDHEN and CDR2 SYDVKM. CDR3 bases: TGTGCCAGCAGCCTACAGGGTCGGACTGAAGCTTTCCTT. Translated: CASSLQGRTEAFL.

V usage is TRBV5-1 and J usage is TRBJ2-1; D gene unclear. The V end was cut by 3 bases, the J end by 10 bases, with 8 bases between. The length of the CDR3 is 11 residues. Germline V gives CDR1 SGHRS, CDR2 YFSETQ. CDR3 in DNA: TGCGCCAGCAGCTCGGCCCTAGAGCAGTTCTTC. Protein product: CASSSALEQFF. The full variable domain, with the rest looked up from reference TRBV5-1 and TRBJ2-1, is KAGVTQTPRYLIKTRGQQVTLSCSPISGHRSVSWYQQTPGQGLQFLFEYFSETQRNKGNFPGRFSGRQFSNSRSEMNVSTLELGDSALYLCASSSALEQFFGPGTRLTVL.

The genes are TRBV7-2 and TRBJ2-7, with 10 bases lining up with TRBD2. The CDR3 covers 13 residues. The V gene end was trimmed by 6 bases and the J gene end by 7 bases; junction bases not matched to a gene: 6. Germline V gene data show CDR1 as SGHTA and CDR2 as FQGNSA. CDR3 DNA sequence: TGTGCCAGCAGAGGGACTAGCGCCGGGGAGCAGTACTTC. It translates to CASRGTSAGEQYF.

Regarding this clonotype: A far larger clone lies a single base away; this is likely a read error. The V gene is TRBV27, the J gene TRBJ2-5, with TRBD2 as a possible D gene (5 bases). The germline V gene has CDR1 MNHEY and CDR2 SMNVEV (reference sequence). The CDR3 is 11 residues long. The CDR3 DNA reads as TGTGCCGGCAGTTTAGAGGGGACCCAGTACTTC. Its protein is CAGSLEGTQYF.

The chain uses TRBV6-1 and TRBJ2-1, with D possibly being TRBD1 (5 bases). This CDR3 has 18 amino acids. CDR1 MNHNS and CDR2 SASEGT come from the germline V gene. Trimming cost V 7 bases and J 0 bases, with 22 bases left between them. This chain's CDR3 is CASMGQTLTPSSYNEQFF. CDR3 DNA sequence: TGTGCCAGCATGGGGCAGACCCTAACCCCCAGCTCCTACAATGAGCAGTTCTTC.

This clonotype came up many times. The rearrangement joins TRBV2 to TRBJ2-2; TRBD2 matches 9 bases. The CDR3 runs to 15 residues. The germline CDR1 and CDR2 sequences are SNHLY and FYNNEI. The V segment lost 6 bases and the J segment 5 bases; nucleotides outside the gene matches: 7. CDR3 region: CASSGPGLATGELFF. In DNA form, the CDR3 reads TGTGCCAGCAGCGGACCGGGACTAGCTACCGGGGAGCTGTTTTTT.

For this clonotype: This could be a read error, since a much larger clone is one nucleotide away. The chain uses TRBV7-9 and TRBJ1-1, with TRBD1 matching over 7 bases. Germline-derived CDR1 and CDR2 are SEHNR and FQNEAQ (reference sequence). The CDR3 runs 13 residues. CDR3 nucleotides: TGTGCCAGCAGGGGACAGACGAACATTGAAGCTTTCTTT. This gives the protein CASRGQTNIEAFF.

This clonotype was seen more than once but under ten times. This chain uses TRBV5-1 with TRBJ2-3; tentatively, D is TRBD2 (6 bases). V gave up 2 bases and J gave up 5 bases, with 15 bases separating them. CDR3 length equals 15 residues. CDR1 SGHRS and CDR2 YFSETQ come from the germline V gene. CDR3 residues: CASSFRGAQGDTQYF. CDR3 coding DNA: TGCGCCAGCAGCTTCCGCGGGGCTCAAGGAGATACGCAGTATTTT.

This clonotype has at least ten counts. The rearrangement links TRBV28 to TRBJ2-5; no clear D gene. The CDR3 runs 12 residues. V was pared by 7 bases and J by 5 bases, with 11 bases between. Per the germline V gene, CDR1 is MDHEN and CDR2 is SYDVKM. The CDR3: CASTFGEETQYF. CDR3 DNA: TGTGCCAGCACTTTCGGAGAGGAGACCCAGTACTTC.

This clonotype has ten or more counts. The chain has TRBV5-1 and TRBJ2-7, with 8 bases identical to TRBD2. The CDR3 sequence is 16 residues long. Germline CDR1 is SGHRS and CDR2 is YFSETQ. Trimming removed 0 bases from V and 0 bases from J; junction bases left unmatched: 5. As DNA, the CDR3 is TGCGCCAGCAGCTTGGACGGGGGGGCATTCTCCTACGAGCAGTACTTC. Protein: CASSLDGGAFSYEQYF.

The chain carries TRBV18 and TRBJ2-1; D is ambiguous. The CDR3 loop spans 11 amino acids. The germline CDR1 and CDR2 sequences are KGHSH and LQKENI. V dropped 10 bases and J dropped 5 bases, with 9 bases sitting between them. CDR3 loop: CANSPDNEQFF. In DNA form, the CDR3 reads TGTGCCAACTCCCCAGACAATGAGCAGTTCTTC.

This clonotype has a count of ten or more. The gene calls are TRBV29-1 and TRBJ1-1; 9 positions match TRBD1. The junction had 11 bases not matched to a gene; V was cut back by 5 bases and J by 10 bases. Germline CDR1 reads SQVTM; CDR2 reads ANQGSEA. This CDR3 region has 13 residues. The CDR3 sequence is CSVQGQGGWGAFF. In nucleotides, the CDR3 is TGCAGCGTTCAGGGACAGGGTGGATGGGGAGCTTTCTTT.

The chain couples TRBV7-9 to TRBJ2-6; no reliable D call. Trimming removed 1 base at V and 1 base at J, with 5 bases between. Germline CDR1 and CDR2: SEHNR and FQNEAQ (reference sequence). The CDR3 is 15 amino acids. CDR3 nucleotides: TGTGCCAGCAGCTTAGAGGGATCTGGGGCCAACGTCCTGACTTTC. It is translated as CASSLEGSGANVLTF.

This clonotype was seen more than once but under ten times. J is TRBJ1-2 and V is TRBV5-1, with D tentatively TRBD1 (6 bases). With 4 bases removed from V and 3 bases from J, the gap between germline ends came to 10 bases. The CDR3 covers 13 residues. Germline CDR1 is SGHRS and CDR2 is YFSETQ. DNA for the CDR3: TGCGCCAGCAGCATGGACAGCGACTATGGCTACACCTTC. Its translation: CASSMDSDYGYTF.

The chain has TRBV29-1 and TRBJ2-2; weak D call: TRBD2 (5 bases). Trimming took off 3 bases at V and 2 bases at J, with 10 bases between the two ends. The CDR3 sequence is 14 residues long. The germline V gene encodes CDR1 SQVTM and CDR2 ANQGSEA. This chain's CDR3 is CSVERAGNTGELFF. CDR3 DNA: TGCAGCGTTGAGAGGGCAGGAAACACCGGGGAGCTGTTTTTT.